A single sample gave rise to the 24 T cell receptor beta chains below, sequenced in a study of control samples from healthy donors and cancer patients. Data came from immunoSEQ multiplex PCR; TCRdb stores just in-frame clones and leaves some out. The data hold roughly 450,000 clones, with approximately 92% observed a single time. Material for sequencing was PBMCs. These receptors originate from a man in his forties or fifties with head and neck cancer.

The J gene is TRBJ1-1, the V gene TRBV9; D remains ambiguous. Germline loops: CDR1 SGDLS, CDR2 YYNGEE. The CDR3 runs 14 residues. V was cut by 5 bases and J by 1 base, with 12 bases left in between. The DNA of the CDR3 is TGTGCCAGCAGTAAGGAGGGTGCGAACACTGAAGCTTTCTTT. Its translation: CASSKEGANTEAFF.

This clone was seen only once. V usage is TRBV7-9 and J usage is TRBJ2-5; D call uncertain. This CDR3 contains 11 residues. In germline, CDR1 is SEHNR, CDR2 FQNEAQ (reference sequence). Trimming stripped 4 bases from V and 4 bases from J, with 4 bases between. The CDR3 DNA reads as TGTGCCAGCAGCTCCGGAGAGACCCAGTACTTC. Its protein is CASSSGETQYF.

The chain uses TRBV9 and TRBJ1-1; the D gene is possibly TRBD1 (5 bases). Germline V gene data show CDR1 as SGDLS and CDR2 as YYNGEE. The V and J ends lost 0 bases and 5 bases respectively, with 14 bases between them. The CDR3 sequence is 15 residues long. CDR3 sequence (DNA): TGTGCCAGCAGCGTAGAAGGGGTACCTGGTACTGAAGCTTTCTTT. Translated, it gives CASSVEGVPGTEAFF. The entire variable domain, with the rest obtained from reference TRBV9 and TRBJ1-1, is as follows: DSGVTQTPKHLITATGQRVTLRCSPRSGDLSVYWYQQSLDQGLQFLIQYYNGEERAKGNILERFSAQQFPDLHSELNLSSLELGDSALYFCASSVEGVPGTEAFFGQGTRLTVV.

The rearrangement joins TRBV11-1 to TRBJ1-2; unclear D gene. CDR3 length: 14 residues. CDR1 SGHAT and CDR2 FQDESV come from the germline V gene (reference sequence). V lost 5 bases and J 4 bases, leaving 14 bases between the germline ends. In DNA form, the CDR3 reads TGTGCCAGCAGCCCCCCCCGAGACTCCTATGGCTACACCTTC. Its protein is CASSPPRDSYGYTF. Full variable domain (rest looked up from reference TRBV11-1 and TRBJ1-2): EAEVAQSPRYKITEKSQAVAFWCDPISGHATLYWYRQILGQGPELLVQFQDESVVDDSQLPKDRFSAERLKGVDSTLKIQPAELGDSAMYLCASSPPRDSYGYTFGSGTRLTVV.

The CDR3 loop is CASSQGAFAFF. CDR3 sequence (DNA): TGCGCCAGCAGCCAAGGGGCGTTCGCTTTCTTT. The rearrangement joins TRBV4-3 to TRBJ1-1; unclear D gene. Germline loops: CDR1 LGHNA, CDR2 YSLEER. The V end was cut by 1 base, the J end by 11 bases, with 8 bases between. The CDR3 extends over 11 amino acids.

In its sample, this clone was seen once. V and J are TRBV30 and TRBJ2-3; 7 positions agree with TRBD2. This CDR3 has 13 amino acids. Germline V gene lookup returns CDR1 GTSNPN and CDR2 SVGIG (reference sequence). J gave up 3 bases and V 7 bases, and 7 bases lay outside the gene matches. The CDR3: CASRGRGTDTQYF. CDR3 DNA: TGTGCCTCGCGCGGGAGAGGGACAGATACGCAGTATTTT. Using reference TRBV30 and TRBJ2-3 for the parts outside the CDR3, the full variable domain is SQTIHQWPATLVQPVGSPLSLECTVEGTSNPNLYWYRQAAGRGLQLLFYSVGIGQISSEVPQNLSASRPQDRQFILSSKKLLLSDSGFYLCASRGRGTDTQYFGPGTRLTVL.

The V gene is TRBV28, the J gene TRBJ1-6; D is undetermined. This CDR3 has 14 residues. V shed 8 bases and J shed 6 bases, with 14 bases lying between them. In germline, CDR1 is MDHEN, CDR2 SYDVKM. The CDR3 region has the DNA TGTGCCAGCTACCCTGGGCAGAGTAATTCACCCCTCCACTTT. Encoded protein: CASYPGQSNSPLHF.

The chain recombines TRBV11-2 with TRBJ1-2; D unclear. Trimming removed 3 bases from V and 8 bases from J, with 13 bases in between. The CDR3 length is 13 residues. Germline V gives CDR1 SGHAT, CDR2 FQNNGV. In DNA form, the CDR3 reads TGTGCCAGCAGCTTGGACGGAGCTCTAGGCTACACCTTC. This encodes CASSLDGALGYTF.

This sequence joins TRBV30 and TRBJ1-2, with TRBD1 as a possible D gene (6 bases). This CDR3 is 14 amino acids long. V was shortened by 1 base and J by 6 bases, with 15 bases between the two germline ends. The germline CDR1 and CDR2 sequences are GTSNPN and SVGIG (reference sequence). CDR3 loop: CAWSARTAIHGYTF. CDR3 nucleotides: TGTGCCTGGAGTGCCCGGACAGCAATCCATGGCTACACCTTC.

The V call is TRBV2, the J call TRBJ2-3; D is undetermined. Germline CDR1 SNHLY, CDR2 FYNNEI. V lost 1 base and J 0 bases, leaving 11 bases between the germline ends. CDR3 length equals 16 residues. This CDR3 reads CASSEGGRASTDTQYF. DNA for the CDR3: TGTGCCAGCAGTGAAGGAGGACGGGCTAGCACAGATACGCAGTATTTT.

J is TRBJ2-1 and V is TRBV28; D possibly corresponds to TRBD2 (6 bases). Germline V gene data show CDR1 as MDHEN and CDR2 as SYDVKM. CDR3 length: 15 amino acids. With 8 bases removed from V and 0 bases from J, the gap between germline ends came to 14 bases. CDR3 residues: CASAYQGGSYNEQFF. The CDR3 DNA reads as TGTGCCAGCGCCTACCAGGGAGGCTCCTACAATGAGCAGTTCTTC.

This clone has just one count. Other DNA sequences from this sample encode an identical CDR3 as well. The V and J genes are TRBV5-4 and TRBJ1-1; D might be TRBD1 (6 bases). The ends were cut back, 2 bases at V and 4 bases at J, with 9 bases in the middle. The CDR3 is 13 amino acids. Germline V lookup: CDR1 SGHNT, CDR2 YYREEE (reference sequence). The DNA for the CDR3 is TGTGCCAGCAGCTTCAGGGGCCGCACTGAAGCTTTCTTT. Protein sequence: CASSFRGRTEAFF.

The V call is TRBV2, the J call TRBJ1-1; 11 nucleotides align to TRBD1. With 6 bases clipped from V and 3 bases from J, the junction kept 18 bases outside the gene matches. This CDR3 is 19 amino acids long. Germline V gene data show CDR1 as SNHLY and CDR2 as FYNNEI. CDR3 residues: CASSFRTGGFTAMDTEAFF. The CDR3 DNA is TGTGCCAGCAGCTTCAGGACAGGGGGCTTTACGGCGATGGACACTGAAGCTTTCTTT.

The V gene is TRBV24-1, the J gene TRBJ1-2, with D perhaps matching TRBD1 (5 bases). Trimming pared 5 bases from V and 8 bases from J, leaving 20 bases between. Germline-derived CDR1 and CDR2 are KGHDR and SFDVKD. There are 15 residues in the CDR3. This chain's CDR3 is CATSAGQSPFRGYTF. The CDR3, as DNA: TGTGCCACCAGTGCTGGACAAAGCCCTTTTCGGGGCTACACCTTC.

The chain carries TRBV9 and TRBJ2-1; no clear D gene. The CDR3 consists of 14 residues. Germline CDR1 reads SGDLS; CDR2 reads YYNGEE. V lost 0 bases, J lost 9 bases, and 13 bases lay in between. DNA of the CDR3: TGTGCCAGCAGCGTAGAGAGGAGTAAGGTTGAGCAGTTCTTC. The encoded protein is CASSVERSKVEQFF.

The V call is TRBV28, the J call TRBJ2-7; 8 nucleotides line up with TRBD2. The J segment lost 4 bases and the V segment lost 6 bases, leaving 8 bases of the junction unmatched. Germline assignment: CDR1 MDHEN and CDR2 SYDVKM. This CDR3 region has 14 residues. The CDR3 bases are TGTGCCAGCAGAGAAGCGGGAGAATTTTACGAGCAGTACTTC. Translation: CASREAGEFYEQYF.

Concerning this clone: Other DNA sequences within the sample encode an identical CDR3. The rearrangement joins TRBV11-3 to TRBJ2-1; the D is unclear. Trimming removed 2 bases from V and 7 bases from J, with 6 bases in between. CDR3 length: 12 residues. Germline V gene sequence: CDR1 SGHNT, CDR2 YENEEA. The CDR3 is CASSLSTNEQFF. CDR3 bases: TGTGCCAGCAGCTTAAGTACGAATGAGCAGTTCTTC.

The chain links TRBV19 to TRBJ2-5; TRBD1 is a possible D gene (6 bases). Trimming took 3 bases from V and 4 from J, leaving 15 bases between them. CDR1 is LNHDA, CDR2 SQIVND, per germline (reference sequence). CDR3 length: 15 residues. The CDR3 spells CASSIGTGLGETQYF. DNA for the CDR3: TGTGCCAGTAGTATCGGAACAGGGCTCGGAGAGACCCAGTACTTC.

The chain uses TRBV3-1 (or the pseudogene TRBV3-2) and TRBJ2-3; 9 nucleotides match TRBD2. CDR1 is LGHDT, CDR2 YNNKEL, per germline (reference sequence). The CDR3 totals 15 residues. J was trimmed by 4 bases and V by 5 bases; bases with no gene match: 7. CDR3 sequence: CASSYSGSRADTQYF. As DNA, the CDR3 is TGTGCCAGCAGCTATAGCGGGAGTAGGGCAGATACGCAGTATTTT.

CDR3: CASSGVQGAKNIQYF. The CDR3 DNA reads TGTGCCAGCTCTGGGGTACAGGGGGCCAAAAACATTCAGTACTTC. This chain links TRBV28 with TRBJ2-4, with TRBD1 identical over 7 bases. Per germline, CDR1 MDHEN and CDR2 SYDVKM. The J segment lost 1 base and the V segment lost 8 bases, leaving 8 bases of the junction unmatched. This CDR3 is built from 15 residues.

This rearrangement joins TRBV28 to TRBJ1-2, with a tentative D call TRBD1 (6 bases). The V end was cut by 6 bases, the J end by 4 bases, with 15 bases between. In germline, CDR1 is MDHEN, CDR2 SYDVKM. CDR3 length: 14 amino acids. CDR3 sequence reads: CASSRGGGTYGYTF. CDR3 DNA sequence: TGTGCCAGCAGCCGAGGAGGGGGGACCTATGGCTACACCTTC.

V usage is TRBV3-1 (or the pseudogene TRBV3-2) and J usage is TRBJ1-1, with a tentative D call TRBD1 (6 bases). Germline V gene lookup returns CDR1 LGHDT and CDR2 YNNKEL (reference sequence). V was clipped by 6 bases and J by 3 bases, with 11 bases between them. This CDR3 has 13 residues. CDR3 DNA sequence: TGTGCCAGCAGAGGAGGGGGTCACACTGAAGCTTTCTTT. The encoded protein is CASRGGGHTEAFF.

This clone has just one count. The chain recombines TRBV27 with TRBJ1-1; D is uncertain. CDR1 MNHEY and CDR2 SMNVEV come from the germline V gene (reference sequence). Trimming cost V 7 bases and J 0 bases, with 9 bases left between them. This CDR3 has 13 residues. As DNA, the CDR3 is TGTGCCAGCAAATTCACGGTGAACACTGAAGCTTTCTTT. Protein: CASKFTVNTEAFF.

The genes are TRBV7-3 and TRBJ2-3; D ambiguous. The CDR3 runs 12 residues. CDR1 and CDR2 (germline): SGHTA, FQGTGA. V gave up 3 bases and J gave up 4 bases, with 5 bases separating them. The CDR3: CASSFPADTQYF. DNA of the CDR3: TGTGCCAGCAGCTTTCCGGCAGATACGCAGTATTTT.